The next 30 T cell receptor beta chains were all read from a single sample in a study of CD8+CD57+ T cells in acquired aplastic anemia. Both TCR beta VDJ combination and CDR3 sequence profiling were carried out. Genomic DNA was the template for this profiling. TCRdb re-derived calls from the reads in MiXCR, one entry per CDR3 protein. The sample comprises tens of thousands of distinct CDR3 sequences, around 82% of which are singletons, and roughly 22% rests with the top ten. The sample comprised sorted CD4+, CD8+, or CD8+CD57+ T cells (not recorded which) from PBMCs. The source is a human donor in good health, serving as a control.

The chain carries TRBV24-1 and TRBJ1-2; no clear D. The CDR3 loop spans 13 amino acids. The germline gives CDR1 KGHDR, CDR2 SFDVKD. With 3 bases removed from V and 5 bases from J, the gap between germline ends came to 9 bases. The CDR3 region has the DNA TGTGCCACCAGTGATGGTACAGCTTATGGCTACACCTTC. Amino acids: CATSDGTAYGYTF.

The chain recombines TRBV29-1 with TRBJ2-5; the match to TRBD1 covers 9 bases. In germline, CDR1 is SQVTM, CDR2 ANQGSEA. V lost 2 bases, J lost 3 bases, and 7 bases stayed unmatched. The CDR3 has 15 amino acids. The CDR3 DNA reads TGCAGCGTTGAAACGGGACAGGGATTAAAAGAGACCCAGTACTTC. It encodes CSVETGQGLKETQYF. Full variable domain (remainder filled in from reference TRBV29-1 and TRBJ2-5): SAVISQKPSRDICQRGTSLTIQCQVDSQVTMMFWYRQQPGQSLTLIATANQGSEATYESGFVIDKFPISRPNLTFSTLTVSNMSPEDSSIYLCSVETGQGLKETQYFGPGTRLLVL.

The rearrangement uses TRBV7-9 and TRBJ2-5, with 10 bases fitting TRBD2. The CDR3 has 16 residues. Germline V gene data show CDR1 as SEHNR and CDR2 as FQNEAQ (reference sequence). The ends lost 5 bases at V and 2 bases at J; junction bases unmatched: 8. CDR3 residues: CASSGRTSGRQETQYF. For the CDR3, the DNA is TGTGCCAGCAGCGGTAGGACTAGCGGTCGACAAGAGACCCAGTACTTC. Drawing the rest from reference TRBV7-9 and TRBJ2-5, the complete variable domain is DTGVSQNPRHKITKRGQNVTFRCDPISEHNRLYWYRQTLGQGPEFLTYFQNEAQLEKSRLLSDRFSAERPKGSFSTLEIQRTEQGDSAMYLCASSGRTSGRQETQYFGPGTRLLVL.

This chain links TRBV20-1 with TRBJ2-5, with 7 bases identical to TRBD1. J was trimmed by 5 bases and V by 0 bases; bases with no gene match: 9. From germline, CDR1 is DFQATT and CDR2 SNEGSKA (reference sequence). The CDR3 sequence is 15 residues long. CDR3 DNA: TGCAGTGCTAGAGATCCCCGACAGGGAAGTGAGACCCAGTACTTC. The encoded protein is CSARDPRQGSETQYF.

The V gene is TRBV2, the J gene TRBJ1-2, with D maybe TRBD1 (5 bases). The CDR3 extends over 12 amino acids. Germline CDR1 SNHLY, CDR2 FYNNEI. Trimming left V 7 bases short and J 3 bases short, with 9 bases between. The CDR3 coding sequence is TGTGCCAGCACGGGGCTACACTATGGCTACACCTTC. Protein: CASTGLHYGYTF.

The CDR3 loop is CASSTGNYGYTF. CDR3 DNA: TGTGCCAGCAGTACAGGGAACTATGGCTACACCTTC. The chain is built from TRBV2 and TRBJ1-2; tentatively, D is TRBD1 (6 bases). This CDR3 contains 12 residues. Between the trimmed V and J ends, which lost 5 bases and 2 bases, there was a span of 6 bases. In germline, CDR1 is SNHLY, CDR2 FYNNEI.

The chain combines TRBV2 with TRBJ2-3; TRBD2 agrees at 10 bases. CDR1 and CDR2 (germline): SNHLY, FYNNEI. J was trimmed by 5 bases and V by 7 bases; bases with no gene match: 6. There are 14 residues in the CDR3. CDR3 loop: CASTLAGVRDTQYF. The CDR3 nucleotides read TGTGCCAGCACCCTAGCGGGGGTAAGAGATACGCAGTATTTT. The variable domain in full, with the rest retrieved from reference TRBV2 and TRBJ2-3, is EPEVTQTPSHQVTQMGQEVILRCVPISNHLYFYWYRQILGQKVEFLVSFYNNEISEKSEIFDDQFSVERPDGSNFTLKIRSTKLEDSAMYFCASTLAGVRDTQYFGPGTRLTVL.

The chain has TRBV29-1 and TRBJ2-5; no firm D call. In germline, CDR1 is SQVTM, CDR2 ANQGSEA. The CDR3 has 12 amino acids. Trimming took off 3 bases at V and 1 base at J, with 6 bases between the two ends. CDR3 residues: CSVDKIQETQYF. The CDR3 bases are TGCAGCGTTGATAAGATCCAAGAGACCCAGTACTTC. Supplemented by reference TRBV29-1 and TRBJ2-5, the full variable domain reads SAVISQKPSRDICQRGTSLTIQCQVDSQVTMMFWYRQQPGQSLTLIATANQGSEATYESGFVIDKFPISRPNLTFSTLTVSNMSPEDSSIYLCSVDKIQETQYFGPGTRLLVL.

Comments on this clonotype: A junction end diverges from the germline sequence, so it may reflect a read error. In nucleotides, the CDR3 is TGTGTCAGCAGCCCGAGGGGCGGAGTGGGCGCCTACGAGCAGTACTTC. Protein product: CVSSPRGGVGAYEQYF. The chain carries TRBV25-1 and TRBJ2-7, with D perhaps matching TRBD1 or TRBD2 (5 bases each). The CDR3 loop spans 16 amino acids. Germline CDR1 MGHDK, CDR2 SYGVNS.

This rearrangement joins TRBV10-3 to TRBJ1-1; D is perhaps TRBD1 (5 bases). The germline V gene has CDR1 ENHRY and CDR2 SYGVKD. CDR3 size: 15 residues. V was shortened by 4 bases and J by 5 bases, with 17 bases between the two germline ends. CDR3 sequence (DNA): TGTGCCATCAGTGGCCAAGGGACCGTGGGGACTGAAGCTTTCTTT. Its translation is CAISGQGTVGTEAFF.

This clonotype was found once. The CDR3 sequence is CAISGTSGNKQFF. For the CDR3, the DNA is TGTGCCATCAGTGGGACTAGCGGAAACAAGCAGTTCTTC. The chain carries TRBV10-3 and TRBJ2-1, with 10 nucleotides matching TRBD2. The length of the CDR3 is 13 residues. V shed 4 bases, J shed 11 bases, and the junction held 5 bases outside the gene matches. CDR1 and CDR2 from the germline V gene are ENHRY and SYGVKD.

This clonotype was observed at least ten times. The rearrangement joins TRBV4-3 to TRBJ1-1, with D perhaps TRBD1 (6 bases). Germline V gene data show CDR1 as LGHNA and CDR2 as YSLEER. CDR3 size: 16 residues. Trimming removed 1 base from V and 0 bases from J, with 12 bases in between. CDR3 sequence reads: CASSQGTATLNTEAFF. The CDR3 DNA reads TGCGCCAGCAGCCAAGGGACAGCAACCCTGAACACTGAAGCTTTCTTT.

The chain has TRBV6-2 or TRBV6-3 and TRBJ1-1; D is unresolved. V was pared by 10 bases and J by 5 bases, with 17 bases between. This CDR3 contains 13 residues. From germline, CDR1 is MNHEY and CDR2 SVGEGT. The CDR3 region is CATDSLERTEAFF. CDR3 bases: TGTGCCACCGATTCCCTTGAAAGGACTGAAGCTTTCTTT.

The chain joins TRBV20-1 to TRBJ1-2, with D unresolved. This CDR3 is built from 13 residues. The germline V and J ends were trimmed by 0 bases and 0 bases, with 5 bases remaining between them. The V gene's germline CDR1 is DFQATT and CDR2 SNEGSKA (reference sequence). The CDR3 loop is CSARDRTNYGYTF. The CDR3 DNA reads TGCAGTGCTAGAGATCGCACTAACTATGGCTACACCTTC.

As for this clonotype: The junction departs from the called germline gene at one end, perhaps through a read error. The chain employs TRBV19 and TRBJ1-3, with D hard to call. The CDR3 covers 11 residues. Germline CDR1 LNHDA, CDR2 SQIVND (reference sequence). CDR3 sequence reads: CASSIGNTIYF. The CDR3, as DNA: TGTGCCAGCAGTATCGGTAACACCATATATTTT.

This clonotype was observed a single time. The V call is TRBV29-1, the J call TRBJ1-2, with 7 bases aligning to TRBD1. Germline V gene data show CDR1 as SQVTM and CDR2 as ANQGSEA. There are 14 residues in the CDR3. V gave up 5 bases and J gave up 7 bases; unmatched junction bases: 13. The CDR3 spells CSVTLLRQGPGYTF. CDR3 nucleotides: TGCAGCGTTACTCTATTAAGACAGGGTCCTGGCTACACCTTC. Supplemented by reference TRBV29-1 and TRBJ1-2, the full variable domain reads SAVISQKPSRDICQRGTSLTIQCQVDSQVTMMFWYRQQPGQSLTLIATANQGSEATYESGFVIDKFPISRPNLTFSTLTVSNMSPEDSSIYLCSVTLLRQGPGYTFGSGTRLTVV.

This clonotype has a handful of counts. The chain recombines TRBV10-3 with TRBJ1-2; D is perhaps TRBD1 (6 bases). The CDR3 is 15 residues long. CDR1 ENHRY and CDR2 SYGVKD come from the germline V gene. V was shortened by 6 bases and J by 4 bases, with 18 bases between the two germline ends. The CDR3: CAIRLNREGVYGYTF. The CDR3 region has the DNA TGTGCCATCAGACTGAACAGGGAGGGCGTCTATGGCTACACCTTC.

In its sample, this clonotype is medium-sized. V usage is TRBV4-3 and J usage is TRBJ2-1; D might be TRBD1 (7 bases). Trimming left V 3 bases short and J 7 bases short, with 13 bases between. The CDR3 consists of 14 residues. Germline V CDR1 and CDR2: LGHNA, YSLEER. The CDR3 is CASSHRGEGNEQFF. CDR3 DNA: TGCGCCAGCAGCCACAGGGGGGAAGGAAATGAGCAGTTCTTC.

This clonotype showed up just once. The chain recombines TRBV7-3 with TRBJ2-1, with 9 bases that match TRBD2. This CDR3 region has 15 residues. Germline V CDR1 and CDR2: SGHTA, FQGTGA. The J segment lost 9 bases and the V segment lost 6 bases, leaving 12 bases of the junction unmatched. For the CDR3, the DNA is TGTGCCAGCAGAAAGGGGACTAGCAAGGACGGTGAGCAGTTCTTC. It is translated as CASRKGTSKDGEQFF.

This clonotype was seen a single time. The chain carries TRBV29-1 and TRBJ1-5; tentatively, D is TRBD1 (6 bases). This CDR3 is built from 13 residues. Trimming left V 7 bases short and J 2 bases short, with 12 bases between. Per germline, CDR1 SQVTM and CDR2 ANQGSEA. The CDR3 sequence is CSAARGGNQPQHF. The CDR3 bases are TGCAGCGCGGCCAGGGGAGGCAATCAGCCCCAGCATTTT.

This chain connects TRBV11-1 to TRBJ1-1; 7 nucleotides agree with TRBD1. CDR3 length: 16 amino acids. The ends lost 5 bases at V and 1 base at J; junction bases unmatched: 10. CDR1 SGHAT and CDR2 FQDESV come from the germline V gene (reference sequence). Here the CDR3 reads CASSPPRTGSNTEAFF. For the CDR3, the DNA is TGTGCCAGCAGCCCCCCAAGGACAGGCTCGAACACTGAAGCTTTCTTT.

This clonotype has only a few counts. The gene calls are TRBV29-1 and TRBJ2-5; 7 bases agree with TRBD2. Germline V CDR1 and CDR2: SQVTM, ANQGSEA. With 0 bases clipped from V and 4 bases from J, the junction kept 8 bases outside the gene matches. This CDR3 has 15 residues. The DNA of the CDR3 is TGCAGCGTTGAAGATCTGGGAGGGGCAATAGAGACCCAGTACTTC. Translating it yields CSVEDLGGAIETQYF.

The chain employs TRBV5-1 and TRBJ2-5; a possible D gene is TRBD1 (6 bases). The V gene's germline CDR1 is SGHRS and CDR2 YFSETQ. V was pared by 4 bases and J by 2 bases, with 9 bases between. The CDR3 totals 13 residues. Written as DNA, the CDR3 is TGCGCCAGCAGCCAAGGACAGCAAGAGACCCAGTACTTC. As protein: CASSQGQQETQYF.

This clonotype was counted a single time. The CDR3 DNA reads as TGTGCCAGCCACAGGGTAGCTAACTATGGCTACACCTTC. Its translation is CASHRVANYGYTF. This rearrangement joins TRBV10-3 to TRBJ1-2; TRBD1 is a possible D gene (6 bases). Germline V gene data show CDR1 as ENHRY and CDR2 as SYGVKD. Trimming shortened V by 10 bases and J by 0 bases, and 12 bases separated the two germline ends. The CDR3 is 13 amino acids.

About this clonotype: The junction does not match germline at one end; this may be a read error. The chain links TRBV24-1 to TRBJ2-7; 8 bases map to TRBD1. This CDR3 is 15 amino acids long. The germline V gene encodes CDR1 KGHDR and CDR2 SFDVKD. CDR3 region: CAISQGQANSYEQYF. The DNA for the CDR3 is TGTGCCATCAGTCAGGGACAGGCAAATTCCTACGAGCAGTACTTC.

The rearrangement joins TRBV6-4 to TRBJ1-6; TRBD1 matches 7 bases. The CDR3 length is 15 residues. Germline-derived CDR1 and CDR2 are MRHNA and SNTAGT. The V and J ends lost 6 bases and 6 bases, in that order; junction bases with no gene match: 8. CDR3 residues: CASSRDSPPNSPLHF. CDR3 sequence (DNA): TGTGCCAGCAGCCGGGACAGCCCACCTAATTCACCCCTCCACTTT.

This clonotype has only a few counts. V gene TRBV15 combines with J gene TRBJ2-5; D is unresolved. With 3 bases removed from V and 2 bases from J, the gap between germline ends came to 7 bases. Germline V lookup: CDR1 LNHNV, CDR2 YYDKDF (reference sequence). The length of the CDR3 is 13 residues. The CDR3 protein is CATSRTKQETQYF. CDR3 nucleotide sequence: TGTGCCACCAGCAGGACAAAACAAGAGACCCAGTACTTC.

This chain uses TRBV5-5 with TRBJ1-6; D is ambiguous. The CDR3 contains 12 residues. In germline, CDR1 is SGHKS, CDR2 YYEKEE (reference sequence). The V gene lost 6 bases and the J gene lost 9 bases, with 10 bases spanning the gap. The CDR3 DNA reads TGTGCCAGCACCTATGTCACTTCACCCCTCCACTTT. As protein: CASTYVTSPLHF.

The V gene is TRBV7-2, the J gene TRBJ1-2; D is perhaps TRBD1 (5 bases). Trimming removed 4 bases from V and 2 bases from J, with 8 bases in between. The CDR3 sequence is 13 residues long. Germline CDR1 and CDR2: SGHTA and FQGNSA. CDR3 residues: CASSSRENYGYTF. The CDR3 nucleotides are TGTGCCAGCAGCTCCAGGGAAAACTATGGCTACACCTTC.

Judged by abundance, this clonotype is medium-sized. The rearrangement joins TRBV20-1 to TRBJ2-7; D tentatively fits TRBD1 or TRBD2 (7 bases each). Germline V gives CDR1 DFQATT, CDR2 SNEGSKA (reference sequence). Trimming removed 4 bases at V and 3 bases at J, with 19 bases between. CDR3 length: 15 residues. The DNA of the CDR3 is TGCAGTGCTATGGGGGGGATGACAGGGCTCTACGAGCAGTACTTC. Encoded protein: CSAMGGMTGLYEQYF.